Shown below are 12 T cell receptor beta chains from a single sample sequenced in a study of T-cell memory formation after mild COVID-19. TCRdb reprocessed the 5' RACE reads via MiXCR and lists one record per CDR3 protein. The data show 530,000 or so distinct CDR3 sequences, with 17% seen just once and roughly 7.8% held by the top ten. Sequences were obtained from PBMCs or a T cell subset sorted from them (not recorded which). The source is an adult woman who had mild COVID-19 (a few samples of this study predate the infection). Cell type and time point are not known.

The rearrangement joins TRBV15 to TRBJ1-2; D remains ambiguous. The CDR3 contains 14 residues. Germline CDR1 is LNHNV and CDR2 is YYDKDF (reference sequence). V was cut by 4 bases and J by 5 bases, with 14 bases left in between. Here the CDR3 reads CATSIGSRDYGYTF. The CDR3 DNA is TGTGCCACCAGCATTGGAAGCCGGGATTATGGCTACACCTTC. The whole variable domain, filled in from reference TRBV15 and TRBJ1-2, reads DAMVIQNPRYQVTQFGKPVTLSCSQTLNHNVMYWYQQKSSQAPKLLFHYYDKDFNNEADTPDNFQSRRPNTSFCFLDIRSPGLGDTAMYLCATSIGSRDYGYTFGSGTRLTVV.

The CDR3 loop is CASRVELGADTQYF. In DNA form, the CDR3 reads TGTGCCAGCAGGGTAGAACTCGGCGCAGATACGCAGTATTTT. The genes are TRBV12-3 or TRBV12-4 and TRBJ2-3; D uncertain. The CDR3 has 14 residues. V shed 6 bases and J shed 4 bases, with 14 bases lying between them.

The chain carries TRBV4-1 and TRBJ2-1; TRBD1 agrees at 9 bases. CDR3 length: 18 residues. Losses at the gene ends were 1 base for V and 4 bases for J; bases not matched to a gene: 11. CDR1 and CDR2 from the germline V gene are MGHRA and YSYEKL. The CDR3 DNA is TGCGCCAGCAGCCAAGTGGGCCCGACAGGGGGGCAATACAATGAGCAGTTCTTC. It is translated as CASSQVGPTGGQYNEQFF.

This sequence joins TRBV12-3 or TRBV12-4 and TRBJ1-1; D ambiguous. The V end lost 6 bases, the J end lost 11 bases, and 19 bases lay between the germline ends. The CDR3 extends over 13 amino acids. The DNA of the CDR3 is TGTGCCAGCAGGCCCAGCCTGGCCCTGAGGGCTTTCTTT. It specifies CASRPSLALRAFF.

The V call is TRBV18, the J call TRBJ1-2; D unclear. CDR1 KGHSH and CDR2 LQKENI come from the germline V gene. This CDR3 has 12 residues. V lost 3 bases and J lost 7, with 9 bases in between. CDR3 residues: CASSPTNSGYTF. Written as DNA, the CDR3 is TGTGCCAGCTCACCGACAAACAGTGGCTACACCTTC.

This chain joins TRBV10-3 and TRBJ1-1; no clear D. The CDR3 spans 14 residues. Trimming removed 4 bases from V and 6 bases from J, with 15 bases in between. The germline V gene encodes CDR1 ENHRY and CDR2 SYGVKD. The CDR3: CAISGLARPAEAFF. The CDR3 nucleotides are TGTGCCATCAGTGGTTTGGCCCGCCCTGCTGAAGCTTTCTTT.

This clonotype was detected only a few times. The chain links TRBV5-5 to TRBJ2-3, with a tentative D call TRBD1 (6 bases). Trimming pared 4 bases from V and 6 bases from J, leaving 12 bases between. CDR1 is SGHKS and CDR2 is YYEKEE in the germline V gene (reference sequence). The CDR3 length is 13 residues. The CDR3 nucleotides read TGTGCCAGCAGCCCAACAGGGCGGGATACGCAGTATTTT. Protein product: CASSPTGRDTQYF.

This clonotype was seen repeatedly, ten times or more. The chain couples TRBV7-2 to TRBJ1-5; D uncertain. The V gene's germline CDR1 is SGHTA and CDR2 FQGNSA. V was pared by 6 bases and J by 3 bases, with 9 bases between. The CDR3 runs 13 residues. CDR3 region: CASSRELNQPQHF. The DNA of the CDR3 is TGTGCCAGCAGTAGAGAGCTCAATCAGCCCCAGCATTTT.

This clonotype was seen a few times. The genes are TRBV7-2 and TRBJ2-7; TRBD1 aligns across 7 bases. Germline CDR1 reads SGHTA; CDR2 reads FQGNSA. Unmatched junction bases numbered 6, after V lost 6 bases and J lost 1 base. This CDR3 spans 14 amino acids. As DNA, the CDR3 is TGTGCCAGCAGGAAAACAGGGGAATCCTACGAGCAGTACTTC. This sequence encodes CASRKTGESYEQYF. Full variable domain (missing parts from reference TRBV7-2 and TRBJ2-7): GAGVSQSPSNKVTEKGKDVELRCDPISGHTALYWYRQSLGQGLEFLIYFQGNSAPDKSGLPSDRFSAERTGGSVSTLTIQRTQQEDSAVYLCASRKTGESYEQYFGPGTRLTVT.

J is TRBJ2-5 and V is TRBV19; 10 bases map to TRBD2. Germline V gives CDR1 LNHDA, CDR2 SQIVND (reference sequence). V gave up 3 bases and J gave up 5 bases; unmatched junction bases: 9. This CDR3 is built from 16 residues. The CDR3: CASSMITSGKRETQYF. Here the CDR3 DNA reads TGTGCCAGTAGTATGATCACTAGCGGGAAGAGGGAGACCCAGTACTTC.

This clonotype was seen ten or more times. The rearrangement links TRBV29-1 to TRBJ1-2; a weak D match, TRBD1 (5 bases). The CDR3 sequence is 11 residues long. Germline CDR1 SQVTM, CDR2 ANQGSEA. Trimming pared 3 bases from V and 4 bases from J, leaving 6 bases between. In nucleotides, the CDR3 is TGCAGCGTTGAGAGGGGCTATGGCTACACCTTC. As protein: CSVERGYGYTF.

Ten or more counts support this clonotype. The genes are TRBV5-1 and TRBJ2-4; D is possibly TRBD1 (6 bases). The CDR3 extends over 14 amino acids. Germline V gene lookup returns CDR1 SGHRS and CDR2 YFSETQ. V gave up 0 bases and J gave up 6 bases, with 10 bases separating them. The CDR3 nucleotides are TGCGCCAGCAGCTTGGCCAGGGGTGGAAACATTCAGTACTTC. It encodes CASSLARGGNIQYF.